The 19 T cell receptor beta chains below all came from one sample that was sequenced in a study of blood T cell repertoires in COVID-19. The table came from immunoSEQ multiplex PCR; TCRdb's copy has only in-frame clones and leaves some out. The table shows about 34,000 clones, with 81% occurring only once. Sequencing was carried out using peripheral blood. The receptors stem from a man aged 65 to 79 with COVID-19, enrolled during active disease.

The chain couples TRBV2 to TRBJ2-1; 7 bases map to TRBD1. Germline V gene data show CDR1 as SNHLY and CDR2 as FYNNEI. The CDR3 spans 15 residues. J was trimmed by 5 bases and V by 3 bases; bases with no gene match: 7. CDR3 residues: CASSDWGQINNEQFF. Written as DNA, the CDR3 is TGTGCCAGCAGTGATTGGGGACAGATTAACAATGAGCAGTTCTTC.

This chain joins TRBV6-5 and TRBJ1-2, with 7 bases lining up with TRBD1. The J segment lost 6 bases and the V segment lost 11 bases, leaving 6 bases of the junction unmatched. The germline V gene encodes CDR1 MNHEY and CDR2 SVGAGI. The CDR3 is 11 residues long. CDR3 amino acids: CAEGTVHGYTF. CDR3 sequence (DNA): TGTGCCGAAGGGACAGTACATGGCTACACCTTC.

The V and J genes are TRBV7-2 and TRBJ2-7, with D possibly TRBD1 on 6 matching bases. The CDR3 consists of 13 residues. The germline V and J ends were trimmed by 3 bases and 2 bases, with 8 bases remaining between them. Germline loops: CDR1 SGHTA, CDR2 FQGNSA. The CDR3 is CASSLDSTYEQYF. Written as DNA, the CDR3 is TGTGCCAGCAGCTTGGACAGCACCTACGAGCAGTACTTC.

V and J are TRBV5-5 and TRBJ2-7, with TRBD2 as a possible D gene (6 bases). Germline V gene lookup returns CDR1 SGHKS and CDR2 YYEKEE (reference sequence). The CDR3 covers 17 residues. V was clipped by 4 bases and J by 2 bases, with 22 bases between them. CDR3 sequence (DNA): TGTGCCAGCAGCGGCGGGGCTAGCCGAATAACGACCTACGAGCAGTACTTC. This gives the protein CASSGGASRITTYEQYF.

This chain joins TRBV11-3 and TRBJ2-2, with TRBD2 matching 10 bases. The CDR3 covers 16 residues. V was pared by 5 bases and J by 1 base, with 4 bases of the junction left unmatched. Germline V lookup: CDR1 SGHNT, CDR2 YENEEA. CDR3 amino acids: CASSPVAGGNTGELFF. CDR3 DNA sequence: TGTGCCAGCAGCCCGGTAGCGGGAGGGAACACCGGGGAGCTGTTTTTT.

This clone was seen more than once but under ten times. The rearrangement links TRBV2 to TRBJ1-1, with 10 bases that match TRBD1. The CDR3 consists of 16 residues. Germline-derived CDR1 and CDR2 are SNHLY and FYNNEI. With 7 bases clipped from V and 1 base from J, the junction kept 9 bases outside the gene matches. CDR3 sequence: CASTVPGQGTNTEAFF. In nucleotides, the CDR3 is TGTGCCAGCACCGTCCCGGGACAGGGGACGAACACTGAAGCTTTCTTT.

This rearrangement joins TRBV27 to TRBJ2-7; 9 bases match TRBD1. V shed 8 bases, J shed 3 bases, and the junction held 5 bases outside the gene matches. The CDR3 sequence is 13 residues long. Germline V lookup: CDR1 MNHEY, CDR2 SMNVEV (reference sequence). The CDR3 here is CASAGTGFYEQYF. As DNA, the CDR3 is TGTGCCAGCGCGGGGACAGGGTTCTACGAGCAGTACTTC.

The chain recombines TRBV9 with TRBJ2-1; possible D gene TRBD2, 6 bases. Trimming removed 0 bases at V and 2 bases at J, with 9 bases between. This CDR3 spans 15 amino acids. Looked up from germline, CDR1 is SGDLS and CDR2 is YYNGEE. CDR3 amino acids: CASSVDAGPYNEQFF. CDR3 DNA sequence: TGTGCCAGCAGCGTAGACGCGGGGCCCTACAATGAGCAGTTCTTC.

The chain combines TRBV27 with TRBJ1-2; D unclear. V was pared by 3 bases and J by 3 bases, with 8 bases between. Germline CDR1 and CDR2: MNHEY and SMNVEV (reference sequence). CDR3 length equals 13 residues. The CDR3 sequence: CASSFFSDYGYTF. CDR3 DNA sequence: TGTGCCAGCAGTTTCTTCTCCGACTATGGCTACACCTTC.

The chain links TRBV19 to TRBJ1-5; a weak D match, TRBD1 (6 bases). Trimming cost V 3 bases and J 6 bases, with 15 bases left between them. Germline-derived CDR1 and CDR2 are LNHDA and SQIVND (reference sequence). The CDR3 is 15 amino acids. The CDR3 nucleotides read TGTGCCAGTAGTATCGATGGGGGCGCGGGTCAGCCCCAGCATTTT. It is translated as CASSIDGGAGQPQHF.

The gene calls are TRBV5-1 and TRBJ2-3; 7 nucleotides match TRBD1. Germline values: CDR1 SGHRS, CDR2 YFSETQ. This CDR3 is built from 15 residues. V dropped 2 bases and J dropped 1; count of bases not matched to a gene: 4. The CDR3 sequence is CASSFAGTGTDTQYF. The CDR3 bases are TGCGCCAGCAGCTTCGCAGGGACAGGCACAGATACGCAGTATTTT.

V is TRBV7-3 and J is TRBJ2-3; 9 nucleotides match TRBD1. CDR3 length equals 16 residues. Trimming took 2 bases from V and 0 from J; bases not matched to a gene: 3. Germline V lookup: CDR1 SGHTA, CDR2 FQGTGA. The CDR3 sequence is CASSLGTGTSTDTQYF. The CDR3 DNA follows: TGTGCCAGCAGCTTAGGGACAGGGACTAGCACAGATACGCAGTATTTT.

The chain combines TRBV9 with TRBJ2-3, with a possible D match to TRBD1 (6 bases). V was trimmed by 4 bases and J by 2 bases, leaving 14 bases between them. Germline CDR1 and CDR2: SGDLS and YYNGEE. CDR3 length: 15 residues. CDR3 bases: TGTGCCAGCAGCCCAATGGGGGCGAACACAGATACGCAGTATTTT. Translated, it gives CASSPMGANTDTQYF.

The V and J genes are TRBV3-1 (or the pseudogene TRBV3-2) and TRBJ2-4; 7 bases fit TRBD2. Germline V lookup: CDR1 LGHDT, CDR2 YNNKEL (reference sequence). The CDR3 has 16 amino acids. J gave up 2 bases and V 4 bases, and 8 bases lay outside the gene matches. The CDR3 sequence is CASSLRAGLSKNIQYF. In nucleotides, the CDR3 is TGTGCCAGCAGCCTAAGAGCGGGACTATCCAAAAACATTCAGTACTTC.

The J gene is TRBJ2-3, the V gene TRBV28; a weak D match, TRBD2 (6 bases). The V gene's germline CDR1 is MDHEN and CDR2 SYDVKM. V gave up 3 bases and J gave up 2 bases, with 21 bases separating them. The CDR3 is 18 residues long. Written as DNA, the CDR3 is TGTGCCAGCAGTTTTGAGGAGTGGGGGGAGGACCCCACAGATACGCAGTATTTT. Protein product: CASSFEEWGEDPTDTQYF.

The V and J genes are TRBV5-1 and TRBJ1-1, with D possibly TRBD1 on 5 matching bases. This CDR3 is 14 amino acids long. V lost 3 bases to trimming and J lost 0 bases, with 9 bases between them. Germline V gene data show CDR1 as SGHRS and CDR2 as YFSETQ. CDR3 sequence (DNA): TGCGCCAGCAGCTCCGACAGCTTGAACACTGAAGCTTTCTTT. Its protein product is CASSSDSLNTEAFF.

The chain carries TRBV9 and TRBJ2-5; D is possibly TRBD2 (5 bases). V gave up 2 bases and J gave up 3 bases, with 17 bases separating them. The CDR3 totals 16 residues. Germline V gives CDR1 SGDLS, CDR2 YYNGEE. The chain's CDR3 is CASSVLSGSLKETQYF. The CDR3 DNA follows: TGTGCCAGCAGCGTCCTCAGCGGATCCTTGAAAGAGACCCAGTACTTC.

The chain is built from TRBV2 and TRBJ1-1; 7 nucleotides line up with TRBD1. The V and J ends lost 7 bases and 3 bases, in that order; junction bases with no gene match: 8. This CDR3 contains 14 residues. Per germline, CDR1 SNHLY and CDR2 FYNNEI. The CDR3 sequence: CASTLRGLYTEAFF. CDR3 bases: TGTGCCAGCACCTTAAGGGGGCTCTACACTGAAGCTTTCTTT.

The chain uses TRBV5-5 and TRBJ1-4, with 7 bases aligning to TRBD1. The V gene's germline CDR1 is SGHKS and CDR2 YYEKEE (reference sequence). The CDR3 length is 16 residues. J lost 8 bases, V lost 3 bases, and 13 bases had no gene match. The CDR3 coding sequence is TGTGCCAGCAGCTCGGTGGTAGGGGGCGCCTACGAAAAACTGTTTTTT. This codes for CASSSVVGGAYEKLFF.